This T cell receptor beta chain was documented in a study of blood T cell repertoires in COVID-19. The table came from immunoSEQ multiplex PCR; TCRdb's copy has only in-frame clones and leaves some out. This sample yields approximately 120,000 clones, of which about 88% are seen a single time; 1.5% to 1.9% belongs to the top ten. Sequencing was carried out using peripheral blood. This TCR was sampled from a human donor in a cohort sampled during active COVID-19.

Here the CDR3 DNA reads TGCGCCAGCAGCTTGGGCAACCCGGGACAGAATAATTCACCCCTCCACTTT. It translates to CASSLGNPGQNNSPLHF. The genes are TRBV5-1 and TRBJ1-6, with TRBD1 matching over 7 bases. This CDR3 has 17 amino acids. With V trimmed by 0 bases and J by 5 bases, 8 bases remained unmatched. Germline lookup yields CDR1 SGHRS and CDR2 YFSETQ.